This note documents a single T cell receptor (beta chain) sequence. This sample stems from a study of human T cells and chemical hapten exposure. For the study at large: Each patch test put 0.01% DPC on the upper back, and results were read at 6 days.

Time point: pre-sensitization, week 0. Treatment specified: therapeutic diphenylcyclopropenone sensitization with weekly scalp DPC. MiXCR was run by TCRdb on the RACE reads, yielding one entry per CDR3 protein. The table records roughly 90,000 distinct CDR3 sequences, around 10% of them present only once. The TCR comes from a woman aged 40 to 50 with alopecia areata. Some clones in this sample may be carry-over from other donors' samples. The specimen comprised whole blood, sampled in connection with sensitization to the hapten diphenylcyclopropenone (DPC).

CDR3 DNA: TGTGCCAGCAGCCCGACAGGGAACGAGCAGTACTTC. Translated: CASSPTGNEQYF. This sequence joins TRBV7-9 and TRBJ2-7; 7 nucleotides agree with TRBD1. There are 12 residues in the CDR3. J lost 5 bases, V lost 5 bases, and 3 bases had no gene match. Germline CDR1 is SEHNR and CDR2 is FQNEAQ (reference sequence).